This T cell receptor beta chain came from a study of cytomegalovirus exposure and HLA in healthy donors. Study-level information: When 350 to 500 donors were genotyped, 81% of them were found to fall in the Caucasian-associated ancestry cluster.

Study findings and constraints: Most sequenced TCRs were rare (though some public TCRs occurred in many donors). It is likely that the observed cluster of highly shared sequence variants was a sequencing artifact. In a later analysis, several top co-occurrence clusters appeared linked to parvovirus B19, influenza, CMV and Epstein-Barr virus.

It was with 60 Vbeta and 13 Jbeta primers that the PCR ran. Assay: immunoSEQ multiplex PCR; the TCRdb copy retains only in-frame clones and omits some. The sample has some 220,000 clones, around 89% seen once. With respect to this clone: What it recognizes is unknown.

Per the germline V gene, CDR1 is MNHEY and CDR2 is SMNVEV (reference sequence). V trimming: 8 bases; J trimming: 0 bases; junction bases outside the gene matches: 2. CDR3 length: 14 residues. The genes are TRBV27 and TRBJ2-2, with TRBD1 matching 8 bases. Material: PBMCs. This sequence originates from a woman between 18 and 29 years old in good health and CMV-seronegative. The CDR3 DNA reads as TGTGCCAGCCCGGACAGGGCGAACACCGGGGAGCTGTTTTTT. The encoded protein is CASPDRANTGELFF.